The 25 T cell receptor beta chains given below trace back to one sample, sequenced in a study of T cells in Graves' hyperthyroidism and ophthalmopathy. Authors of the study amplified TCR beta CDR3 regions from RNA transcripts. Using the HTBI primer set, a first-round RT-PCR was run on the TCR CDR3. TCRdb itself ran the multiplex PCR reads through MiXCR, one entry per CDR3 protein. This table has around 350,000 distinct CDR3 sequences, 19% appearing once. Sequencing used blood. Receptor source: a woman between 18 and 29 years old with Graves' hyperthyroidism.

The chain links TRBV10-3 to TRBJ1-2; 7 bases map to TRBD1. Germline V gives CDR1 ENHRY, CDR2 SYGVKD. This CDR3 region has 15 residues. V was pared by 4 bases and J by 4 bases, with 9 bases of the junction left unmatched. The CDR3 region is CAISGPGAGGYGYTF. CDR3 DNA sequence: TGTGCCATCAGTGGGCCGGGCGCAGGGGGCTATGGCTACACCTTC.

This chain joins TRBV30 and TRBJ2-7, with 7 bases matching TRBD2. The V segment lost 2 bases and the J segment 3 bases; nucleotides outside the gene matches: 4. The CDR3 runs to 13 residues. Germline V gene data show CDR1 as GTSNPN and CDR2 as SVGIG (reference sequence). The CDR3 protein is CAWSKGTIYEQYF. CDR3 bases: TGTGCCTGGAGTAAAGGGACTATCTACGAGCAGTACTTC. Using reference TRBV30 and TRBJ2-7 for the parts outside the CDR3, the full variable domain is SQTIHQWPATLVQPVGSPLSLECTVEGTSNPNLYWYRQAAGRGLQLLFYSVGIGQISSEVPQNLSASRPQDRQFILSSKKLLLSDSGFYLCAWSKGTIYEQYFGPGTRLTVT.

This chain links TRBV20-1 with TRBJ1-5, with TRBD1 matching over 7 bases. The germline CDR1 and CDR2 sequences are DFQATT and SNEGSKA (reference sequence). The CDR3 runs 15 residues. The J segment lost 3 bases and the V segment lost 3 bases, leaving 8 bases of the junction unmatched. For the CDR3, the DNA is TGCAGTGCTAGTGTACTAGACAGGGACAATCAGCCCCAGCATTTT. This sequence encodes CSASVLDRDNQPQHF.

The table lists this clonotype with a count of one. CDR3 sequence reads: CASSFWGFHEQYF. DNA for the CDR3: TGTGCCAGCAGCTTTTGGGGTTTCCACGAGCAGTACTTC. The genes are TRBV11-2 and TRBJ2-7, with D unclear. Germline CDR1 is SGHAT and CDR2 is FQNNGV. Deletions cut 3 bases from V and 5 bases from J, with 11 bases between. CDR3 length: 13 amino acids.

This clonotype has only a few counts. The rearrangement uses TRBV3-1 and TRBJ2-2; D is ambiguous. Trimming removed 1 base from V and 5 bases from J, with 11 bases in between. Germline V gives CDR1 LGHDT, CDR2 YNNKEL (reference sequence). The CDR3 has 15 residues. The CDR3 nucleotides read TGTGCCAGCAGCCAAGGAGAAACTGAGACCGGGGAGCTGTTTTTT. Translated: CASSQGETETGELFF.

The CDR3, as DNA: TGTGCCAGCAATTTCGGGGGGGCCATCGAGCAGTACTTC. As protein: CASNFGGAIEQYF. This sequence joins TRBV6-2 or TRBV6-3 and TRBJ2-7, with 8 bases identical to TRBD2. Trimming removed 7 bases from V and 6 bases from J; junction bases left unmatched: 8. CDR3 size: 13 residues. In germline, CDR1 is MNHEY, CDR2 SVGEGT.

This clonotype has ten or more counts. The V gene is TRBV30, the J gene TRBJ2-7, with D uncertain. Trimming took 8 bases from V and 0 from J, leaving 11 bases between them. The CDR3 has 12 residues. Germline CDR1 is GTSNPN and CDR2 is SVGIG (reference sequence). CDR3 amino acids: CAGQVSSYEQYF. CDR3 DNA: TGTGCCGGGCAGGTGAGCTCCTACGAGCAGTACTTC.

Points on this clonotype: A junction boundary mismatches the germline segment, possibly from a read error. The chain joins TRBV3-1 to TRBJ2-7; D is uncertain. Germline CDR1 is LGHDT and CDR2 is YNNKEL (reference sequence). CDR3 length: 11 amino acids. Here the CDR3 DNA reads TGTGCCAGCAACCAATCCTACGAGCAGTACTTC. This codes for CASNQSYEQYF.

This clonotype was counted between two and nine times. The V call is TRBV19, the J call TRBJ2-5, with a tentative D call TRBD1 (7 bases). The V end was cut by 2 bases, the J end by 3 bases, with 13 bases between. CDR1 is LNHDA and CDR2 is SQIVND in the germline V gene (reference sequence). CDR3 length: 15 amino acids. CDR3 nucleotides: TGTGCCAGTAGTATAATCAGGGGGGTGAAAGAGACCCAGTACTTC. Encoded protein: CASSIIRGVKETQYF.

This clonotype was counted at least ten times. V gene TRBV29-1 combines with J gene TRBJ1-5; no definite D call. V lost 4 bases to trimming and J lost 0 bases, with 7 bases between them. Per the germline V gene, CDR1 is SQVTM and CDR2 is ANQGSEA. The CDR3 contains 13 residues. CDR3 DNA sequence: TGCAGCGTTGTTGTGGATAGCAATCAGCCCCAGCATTTT. As protein: CSVVVDSNQPQHF.

This clonotype has ten or more counts. The chain uses TRBV7-9 and TRBJ2-5, with a possible D match to TRBD2 (5 bases). Germline V gives CDR1 SEHNR, CDR2 FQNEAQ (reference sequence). The V gene lost 1 base and the J gene lost 3 bases, with 9 bases spanning the gap. The CDR3 is 14 amino acids. The CDR3 region is CASSLGGQEETQYF. CDR3 DNA: TGTGCCAGCAGCTTAGGAGGGCAGGAAGAGACCCAGTACTTC.

This clonotype was seen ten or more times. The CDR3 DNA is TGTGCCAGCAGTTTATTGGGACAGGGGGCGGGTCAGCCCCAGCATTTT. It yields the protein CASSLLGQGAGQPQHF. The rearrangement uses TRBV28 and TRBJ1-5, with TRBD1 matching 12 bases. Germline CDR1 and CDR2: MDHEN and SYDVKM. There are 16 residues in the CDR3. V gave up 1 base and J gave up 6 bases; unmatched junction bases: 4.

This clonotype has ten or more counts. This sequence joins TRBV4-1 and TRBJ1-1; tentative D call: TRBD1 (5 bases). Germline values: CDR1 MGHRA, CDR2 YSYEKL. The CDR3 has 16 amino acids. V lost 2 bases, J lost 1 base, and 14 bases lay in between. The CDR3 DNA reads TGCGCCAGCAGCCAACCCTTAAAAAGGGGGAACACTGAAGCTTTCTTT. It yields the protein CASSQPLKRGNTEAFF.

This clonotype was counted ten times or more. The rearrangement uses TRBV6-4 and TRBJ2-6; possibly TRBD2 for D (5 bases). The CDR3 contains 17 residues. Germline V gene sequence: CDR1 MRHNA, CDR2 SNTAGT. Between the trimmed V and J ends, which lost 5 bases and 0 bases, there was a span of 14 bases. The CDR3, as DNA: TGTGCCAGCAGTCCGCGGGCCGCGATCTCTGGGGCCAACGTCCTGACTTTC. Translating gives CASSPRAAISGANVLTF.

CDR3 coding DNA: TGTGCCAGCAGCACCCCGGGGCGGAGCCCCTACGAGCAGTACTTC. Translated, it gives CASSTPGRSPYEQYF. The chain employs TRBV11-2 and TRBJ2-7; D is tentatively TRBD1 or TRBD2 (5 bases each). V was clipped by 5 bases and J by 2 bases, with 16 bases between them. CDR3 size: 15 residues. Germline V gene data show CDR1 as SGHAT and CDR2 as FQNNGV.

The rearrangement uses TRBV18 and TRBJ1-2; 9 nucleotides line up with TRBD1. V lost 6 bases and J lost 4; bases outside the gene matches: 6. Germline V lookup: CDR1 KGHSH, CDR2 LQKENI. CDR3 length equals 14 residues. CDR3 DNA: TGTGCCAGCTCGCATCGGGACAGGGTCTATGGCTACACCTTC. This gives the protein CASSHRDRVYGYTF.

This clonotype was seen ten or more times. J is TRBJ2-5 and V is TRBV20-1; no firm D call. V lost 2 bases, J lost 5 bases, and 12 bases lay in between. This CDR3 is built from 13 residues. Germline loops: CDR1 DFQATT, CDR2 SNEGSKA (reference sequence). The chain's CDR3 is CSARKTGSETQYF. The CDR3 DNA reads as TGCAGTGCTAGAAAGACTGGCTCGGAGACCCAGTACTTC.

This clonotype has more than one count but fewer than ten. One end of the junction does not line up with germline, which may come from a read error. This chain links TRBV9 with TRBJ2-5, with D tentatively TRBD2 (6 bases). The CDR3 extends over 15 amino acids. Germline-derived CDR1 and CDR2 are SGDLS and YYNGEE. The CDR3 nucleotides are TGTGCCGGCAGCGTAGCGGCAGTTTACCAAGAGACCCAGTACTTC. Protein: CAGSVAAVYQETQYF. The whole variable domain, filled in from reference TRBV9 and TRBJ2-5, reads DSGVTQTPKHLITATGQRVTLRCSPRSGDLSVYWYQQSLDQGLQFLIQYYNGEERAKGNILERFSAQQFPDLHSELNLSSLELGDSALYFCAGSVAAVYQETQYFGPGTRLLVL.

In this sample, this clonotype turned up many times. The chain has TRBV7-3 and TRBJ1-5; D is ambiguous. Trimming removed 4 bases at V and 4 bases at J, with 8 bases between. The CDR3 sequence is 13 residues long. Germline V gene lookup returns CDR1 SGHTA and CDR2 FQGTGA. The CDR3: CASSSQPNQPQHF. Written as DNA, the CDR3 is TGTGCCAGCAGCTCGCAACCAAATCAGCCCCAGCATTTT.

The gene calls are TRBV6-2 or TRBV6-3 and TRBJ2-7; D is perhaps TRBD1 or TRBD2 (5 bases each). Between the trimmed V and J ends, which lost 2 bases and 2 bases, there was a span of 13 bases. The CDR3 has 15 residues. Germline loops: CDR1 MNHEY, CDR2 SVGEGT. The CDR3 DNA is TGTGCCAGCAGTTACCCCCGACGGGACCCCTACGAGCAGTACTTC. Amino acid sequence: CASSYPRRDPYEQYF.

This clonotype was detected many times. This chain uses TRBV12-3 or TRBV12-4 with TRBJ2-5; D not certain. Trimming pared 6 bases from V and 5 bases from J, leaving 19 bases between. The CDR3 runs to 15 residues. The CDR3 nucleotides are TGTGCCAGCAGCCTTGATAGTGGACGGTGGGAGACCCAGTACTTC. The encoded protein is CASSLDSGRWETQYF.

This clonotype turned up a few times. V and J are TRBV6-5 and TRBJ1-6; D might be TRBD1 (5 bases). Germline V gives CDR1 MNHEY, CDR2 SVGAGI. This CDR3 contains 14 residues. Trimming took off 4 bases at V and 13 bases at J, with 17 bases between the two ends. The CDR3 spells CASSSPGPSLPLHF. CDR3 in DNA: TGTGCCAGCAGTTCACCGGGACCCTCGTTGCCCCTCCACTTT.

Ten or more counts support this clonotype. The V call is TRBV3-1, the J call TRBJ2-7, with 8 bases that match TRBD1. Germline CDR1 LGHDT, CDR2 YNNKEL (reference sequence). The CDR3 sequence is 14 residues long. The ends lost 4 bases at V and 3 bases at J; junction bases unmatched: 5. In nucleotides, the CDR3 is TGTGCCAGCAGCCGGAGTGGACAGGGCTACGAGCAGTACTTC. It codes for CASSRSGQGYEQYF.

This clonotype was recorded many times. CDR3 bases: TGTGCCAGCACCGAATGGGGTGGAGAGACCCAGTACTTC. Translated, it gives CASTEWGGETQYF. The J gene is TRBJ2-5, the V gene TRBV2, with no clear D. The CDR3 extends over 13 amino acids. The V and J ends lost 7 bases and 4 bases respectively, with 13 bases between them. Per germline, CDR1 SNHLY and CDR2 FYNNEI.

This clonotype occurred many times. The genes are TRBV20-1 and TRBJ2-2; tentatively, D is TRBD1 (6 bases). This CDR3 is 17 amino acids long. Trimming took 1 base from V and 0 from J, leaving 15 bases between them. CDR1 and CDR2 from the germline V gene are DFQATT and SNEGSKA (reference sequence). In DNA, the CDR3 is TGCAGTGCTAGAGCTCTCACCGGGACATCGAACACCGGGGAGCTGTTTTTT. It translates to CSARALTGTSNTGELFF.